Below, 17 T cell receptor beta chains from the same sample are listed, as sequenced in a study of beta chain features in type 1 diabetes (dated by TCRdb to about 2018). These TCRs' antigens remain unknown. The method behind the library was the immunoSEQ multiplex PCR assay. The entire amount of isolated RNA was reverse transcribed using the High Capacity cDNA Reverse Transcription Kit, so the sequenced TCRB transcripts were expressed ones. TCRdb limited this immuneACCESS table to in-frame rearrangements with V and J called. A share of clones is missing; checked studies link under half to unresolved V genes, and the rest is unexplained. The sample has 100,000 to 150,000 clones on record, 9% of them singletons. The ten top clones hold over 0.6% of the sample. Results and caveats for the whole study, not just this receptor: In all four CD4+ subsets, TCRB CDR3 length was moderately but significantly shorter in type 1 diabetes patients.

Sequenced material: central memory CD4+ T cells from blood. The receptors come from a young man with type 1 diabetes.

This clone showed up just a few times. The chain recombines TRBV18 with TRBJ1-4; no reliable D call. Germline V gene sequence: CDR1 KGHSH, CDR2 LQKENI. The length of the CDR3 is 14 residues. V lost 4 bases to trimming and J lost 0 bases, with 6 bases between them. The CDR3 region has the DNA TGTGCCAGCTCACGGGCAACAACTAATGAAAAACTGTTTTTT. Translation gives CASSRATTNEKLFF.

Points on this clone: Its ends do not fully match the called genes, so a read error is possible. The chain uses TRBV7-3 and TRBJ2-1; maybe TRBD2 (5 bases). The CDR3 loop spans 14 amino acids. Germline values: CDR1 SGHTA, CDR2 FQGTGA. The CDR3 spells CASSQPVAGNEQFF. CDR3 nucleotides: TGCGCCAGCAGCCAACCTGTGGCGGGCAATGAGCAGTTCTTC.

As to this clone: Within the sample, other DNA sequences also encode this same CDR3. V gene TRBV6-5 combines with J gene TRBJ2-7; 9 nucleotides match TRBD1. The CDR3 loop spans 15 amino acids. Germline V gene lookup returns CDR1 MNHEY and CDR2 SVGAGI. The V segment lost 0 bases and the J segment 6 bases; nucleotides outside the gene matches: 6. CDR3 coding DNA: TGTGCCAGCAGTTACTCGAGGACAGGGGATACCGAGCAGTACTTC. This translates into CASSYSRTGDTEQYF.

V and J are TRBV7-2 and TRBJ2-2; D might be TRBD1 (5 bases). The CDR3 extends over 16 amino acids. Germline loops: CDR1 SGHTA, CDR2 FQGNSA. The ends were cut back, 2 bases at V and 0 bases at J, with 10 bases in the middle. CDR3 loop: CASSLMQGANTGELFF. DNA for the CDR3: TGTGCCAGCAGCTTAATGCAGGGCGCGAACACCGGGGAGCTGTTTTTT.

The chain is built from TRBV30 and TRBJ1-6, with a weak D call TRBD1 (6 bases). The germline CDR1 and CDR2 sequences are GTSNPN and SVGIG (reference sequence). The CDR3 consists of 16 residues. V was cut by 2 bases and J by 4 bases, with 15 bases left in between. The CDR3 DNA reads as TGTGCCTGGAGTCTAACCGGACAGTCATATAATTCACCCCTCCACTTT. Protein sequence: CAWSLTGQSYNSPLHF.

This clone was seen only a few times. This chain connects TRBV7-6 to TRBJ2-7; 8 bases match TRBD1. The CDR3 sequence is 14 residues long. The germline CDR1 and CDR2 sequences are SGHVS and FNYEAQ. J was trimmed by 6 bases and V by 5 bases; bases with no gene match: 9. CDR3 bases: TGTGCCAGCAGCCCGGACAGGGATAGGCGCGAGCAGTACTTC. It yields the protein CASSPDRDRREQYF.

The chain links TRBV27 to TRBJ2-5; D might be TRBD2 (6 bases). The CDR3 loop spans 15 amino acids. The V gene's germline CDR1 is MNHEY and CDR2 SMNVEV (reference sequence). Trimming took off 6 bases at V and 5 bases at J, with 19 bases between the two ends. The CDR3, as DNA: TGTGCCAGCAGCCAGCGGGCCCCTGGTCGGGAGACCCAGTACTTC. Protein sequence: CASSQRAPGRETQYF.

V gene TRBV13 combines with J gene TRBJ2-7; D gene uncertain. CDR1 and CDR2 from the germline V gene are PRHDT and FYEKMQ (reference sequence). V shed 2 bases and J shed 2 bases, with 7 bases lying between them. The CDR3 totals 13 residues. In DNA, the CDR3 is TGTGCCAGCAGCTTAAACAGAGCCTACGAGCAGTACTTC. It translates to CASSLNRAYEQYF. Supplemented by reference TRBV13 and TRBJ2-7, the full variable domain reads AAGVIQSPRHLIKEKRETATLKCYPIPRHDTVYWYQQGPGQDPQFLISFYEKMQSDKGSIPDRFSAQQFSDYHSELNMSSLELGDSALYFCASSLNRAYEQYFGPGTRLTVT.

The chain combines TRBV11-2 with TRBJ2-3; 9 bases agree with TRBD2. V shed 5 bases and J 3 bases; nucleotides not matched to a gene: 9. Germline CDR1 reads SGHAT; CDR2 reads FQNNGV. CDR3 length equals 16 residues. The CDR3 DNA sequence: TGTGCCAGCAGCCCATATCTAGCGGGACTGACAGATACGCAGTATTTT. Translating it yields CASSPYLAGLTDTQYF.

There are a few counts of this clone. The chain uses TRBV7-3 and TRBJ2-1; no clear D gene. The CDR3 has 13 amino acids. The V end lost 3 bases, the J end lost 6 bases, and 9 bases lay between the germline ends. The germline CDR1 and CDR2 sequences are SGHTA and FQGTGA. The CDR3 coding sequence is TGTGCCAGCAGCTTTTCCCACGGCAATGAGCAGTTCTTC. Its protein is CASSFSHGNEQFF.

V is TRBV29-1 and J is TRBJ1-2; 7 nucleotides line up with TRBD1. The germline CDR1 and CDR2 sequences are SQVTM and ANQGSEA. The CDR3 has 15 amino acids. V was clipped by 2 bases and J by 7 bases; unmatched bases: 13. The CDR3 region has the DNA TGCAGCGTTGAACAGAAATTGGGACAGCCGTTTGGCTACACCTTC. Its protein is CSVEQKLGQPFGYTF.

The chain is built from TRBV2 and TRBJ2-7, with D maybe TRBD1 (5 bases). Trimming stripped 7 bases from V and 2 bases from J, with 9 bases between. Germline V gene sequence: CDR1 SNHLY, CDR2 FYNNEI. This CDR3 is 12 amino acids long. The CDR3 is CASKRQPYEQYF. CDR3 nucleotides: TGTGCCAGCAAAAGACAGCCCTACGAGCAGTACTTC.

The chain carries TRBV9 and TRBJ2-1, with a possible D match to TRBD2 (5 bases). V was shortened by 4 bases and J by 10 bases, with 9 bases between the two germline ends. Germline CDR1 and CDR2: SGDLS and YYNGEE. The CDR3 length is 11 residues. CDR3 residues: CASSLPGEQFF. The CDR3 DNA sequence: TGTGCCAGCAGCCTCCCGGGGGAGCAGTTCTTC.

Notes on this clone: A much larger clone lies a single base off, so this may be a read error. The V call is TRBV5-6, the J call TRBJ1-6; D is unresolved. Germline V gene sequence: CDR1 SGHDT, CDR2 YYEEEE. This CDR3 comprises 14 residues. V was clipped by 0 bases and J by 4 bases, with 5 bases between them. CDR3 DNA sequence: TGTGCCAGCAGCTTGGGGCAGTATAATTCACCCCTCCACTTT. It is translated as CASSLGQYNSPLHF.

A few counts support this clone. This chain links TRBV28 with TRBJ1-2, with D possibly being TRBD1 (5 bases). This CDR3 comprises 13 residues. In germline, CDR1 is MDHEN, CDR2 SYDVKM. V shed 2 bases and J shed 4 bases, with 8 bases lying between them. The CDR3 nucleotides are TGTGCCAGCAGTTTACCAGGGATCTATGGCTACACCTTC. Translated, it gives CASSLPGIYGYTF.

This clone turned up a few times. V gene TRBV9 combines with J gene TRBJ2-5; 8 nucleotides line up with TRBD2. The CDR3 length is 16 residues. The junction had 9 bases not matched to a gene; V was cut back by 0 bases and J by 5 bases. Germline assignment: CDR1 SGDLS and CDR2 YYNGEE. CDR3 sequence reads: CASSVDRAGAGETQYF. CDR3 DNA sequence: TGTGCCAGCAGCGTAGATCGAGCGGGGGCGGGGGAGACCCAGTACTTC. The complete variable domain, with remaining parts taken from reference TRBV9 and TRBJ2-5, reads DSGVTQTPKHLITATGQRVTLRCSPRSGDLSVYWYQQSLDQGLQFLIQYYNGEERAKGNILERFSAQQFPDLHSELNLSSLELGDSALYFCASSVDRAGAGETQYFGPGTRLLVL.

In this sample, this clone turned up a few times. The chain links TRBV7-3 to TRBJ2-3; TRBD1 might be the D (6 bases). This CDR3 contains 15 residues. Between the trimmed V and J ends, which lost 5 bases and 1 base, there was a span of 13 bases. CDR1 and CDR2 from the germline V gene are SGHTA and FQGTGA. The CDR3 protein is CASSPGVVGTDTQYF. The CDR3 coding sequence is TGTGCCAGCAGCCCAGGGGTAGTCGGCACAGATACGCAGTATTTT.